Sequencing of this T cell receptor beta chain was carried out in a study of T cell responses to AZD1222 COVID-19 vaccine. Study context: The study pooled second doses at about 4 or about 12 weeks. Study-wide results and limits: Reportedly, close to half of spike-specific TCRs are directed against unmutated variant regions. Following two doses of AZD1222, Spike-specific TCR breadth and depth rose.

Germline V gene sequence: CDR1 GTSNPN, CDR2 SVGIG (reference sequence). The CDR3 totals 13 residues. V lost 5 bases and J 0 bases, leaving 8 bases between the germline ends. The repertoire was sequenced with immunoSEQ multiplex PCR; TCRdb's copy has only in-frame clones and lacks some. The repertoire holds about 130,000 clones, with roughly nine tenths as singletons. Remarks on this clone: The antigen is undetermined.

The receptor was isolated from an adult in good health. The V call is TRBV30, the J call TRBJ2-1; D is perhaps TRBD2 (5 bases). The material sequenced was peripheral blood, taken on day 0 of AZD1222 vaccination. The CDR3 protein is CAWVGSSYNEQFF. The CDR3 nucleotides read TGTGCCTGGGTGGGGAGCTCCTACAATGAGCAGTTCTTC.